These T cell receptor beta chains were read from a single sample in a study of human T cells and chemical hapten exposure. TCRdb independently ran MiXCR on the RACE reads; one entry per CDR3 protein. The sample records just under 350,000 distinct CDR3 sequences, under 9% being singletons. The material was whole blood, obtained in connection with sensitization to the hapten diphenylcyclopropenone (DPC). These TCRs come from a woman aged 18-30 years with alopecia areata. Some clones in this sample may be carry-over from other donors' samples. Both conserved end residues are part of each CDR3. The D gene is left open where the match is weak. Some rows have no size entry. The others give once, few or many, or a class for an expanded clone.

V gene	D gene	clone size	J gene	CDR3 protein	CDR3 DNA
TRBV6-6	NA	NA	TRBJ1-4	CASSRLRVNEKLFF	TGTGCCAGCAGTCGTTTGAGGGTTAATGAAAAACTGTTTTTT
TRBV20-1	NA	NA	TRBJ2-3	CSARVAGADTQYF	TGCAGTGCTAGAGTGGCTGGGGCAGATACGCAGTATTTT
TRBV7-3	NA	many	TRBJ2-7	CASSSHKGAGEQYF	TGTGCCAGCAGCTCCCATAAGGGCGCGGGGGAGCAGTACTTC
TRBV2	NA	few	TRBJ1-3	CASGSAGNTIYF	TGTGCCAGCGGGAGTGCTGGAAACACCATATATTTT
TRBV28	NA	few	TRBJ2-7	CASSSPLAASYEQYF	TGTGCCAGCAGTTCCCCGTTGGCGGCCTCCTACGAGCAGTACTTC
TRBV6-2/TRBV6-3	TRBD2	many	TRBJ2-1	CASSPQRGDRNEQFF	TGTGCCAGCAGCCCTCAGCGGGGGGATCGGAATGAGCAGTTCTTC
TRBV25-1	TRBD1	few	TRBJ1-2	CASRGGTGDGYTF	TGTGCCAGCAGGGGAGGGACAGGGGATGGCTACACCTTC
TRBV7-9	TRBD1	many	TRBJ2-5	CASSSPTGEETQYF	TGTGCCAGCAGCTCCCCCACAGGGGAGGAGACCCAGTACTTC
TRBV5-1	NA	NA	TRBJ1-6	CASSLAWADNSPLHF	TGCGCCAGCAGCTTGGCGTGGGCAGATAATTCACCCCTCCACTTT
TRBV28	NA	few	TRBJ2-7	CASSFYFGQLSIFSYEQYF	TGTGCCAGCAGTTTCTATTTCGGACAGCTAAGTATATTCTCCTACGAGCAGTACTTC
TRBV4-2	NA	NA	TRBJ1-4	CASSQQLQTATNEKLFF	TGTGCCAGCAGCCAACAACTCCAGACAGCAACTAATGAAAAACTGTTTTTT
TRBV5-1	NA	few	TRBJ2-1	CASSLGFVGNEQFF	TGCGCCAGCAGCTTGGGGTTCGTAGGCAATGAGCAGTTCTTC
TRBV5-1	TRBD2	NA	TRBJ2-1	CASRPLPSLAVNEQFF	TGCGCCAGCAGACCCCTCCCTAGTCTAGCGGTCAATGAGCAGTTCTTC
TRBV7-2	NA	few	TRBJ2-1	CASTTPDGIPYNEQFF	TGTGCCAGCACCACCCCCGACGGGATCCCCTACAATGAGCAGTTCTTC
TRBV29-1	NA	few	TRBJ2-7	CSVGTNRPYEQYF	TGCAGCGTAGGGACCAACCGCCCCTACGAGCAGTACTTC
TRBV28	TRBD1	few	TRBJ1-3	CASSSRAGQGHTIYF	TGTGCCAGCAGCAGTCGAGCGGGACAGGGTCACACCATATATTTT
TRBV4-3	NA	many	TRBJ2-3	CASSQDWGATDTQYF	TGCGCCAGCAGCCAAGATTGGGGGGCCACAGATACGCAGTATTTT
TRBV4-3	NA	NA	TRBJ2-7	CASSQDRSQDEQYF	TGCGCCAGCAGCCAAGATCGCAGTCAGGACGAGCAGTACTTC
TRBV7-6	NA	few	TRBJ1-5	CASSLVGGGRQPQHF	TGTGCCAGCAGCTTAGTGGGCGGGGGCCGGCAGCCCCAGCATTTT
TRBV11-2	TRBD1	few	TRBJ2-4	CASSLDRGQAKNIQYF	TGTGCCAGCAGCTTAGACAGGGGGCAAGCCAAAAACATTCAGTACTTC
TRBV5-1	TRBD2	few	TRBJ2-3	CASSLVSGLAGTDTQYF	TGCGCCAGCAGCTTGGTTTCCGGACTAGCGGGGACAGATACGCAGTATTTT
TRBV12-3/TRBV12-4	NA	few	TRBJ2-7	CASSRNRDGTEQYF	TGTGCCAGCAGCCGCAACAGGGACGGCACCGAGCAGTACTTC
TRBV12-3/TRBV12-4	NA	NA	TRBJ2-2	CASSFGGPFTGELFF	TGTGCCAGCAGTTTCGGGGGGCCGTTCACCGGGGAGCTGTTTTTT
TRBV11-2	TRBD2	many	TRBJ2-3	CASSPPGLAALDTQYF	TGTGCCAGCAGCCCCCCGGGACTAGCGGCTCTAGATACGCAGTATTTT
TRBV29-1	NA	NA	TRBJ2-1	CSVEGDAYNEQFF	TGCAGCGTTGAGGGGGATGCATACAATGAGCAGTTCTTC
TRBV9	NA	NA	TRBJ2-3	CASSVAWGSTDTQYF	TGTGCCAGCAGCGTTGCATGGGGGAGCACAGATACGCAGTATTTT
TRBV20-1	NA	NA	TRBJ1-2	CSSRGASDYGYTF	TGCAGTTCCCGGGGGGCAAGCGACTATGGCTACACCTTC
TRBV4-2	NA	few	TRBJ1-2	CASSQEKGSYTF	TGTGCCAGCAGCCAAGAGAAAGGGAGCTACACCTTC
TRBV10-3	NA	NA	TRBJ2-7	CAATHKAPGSYEQYF	TGTGCCGCCACCCACAAGGCCCCAGGAAGCTACGAGCAGTACTTC
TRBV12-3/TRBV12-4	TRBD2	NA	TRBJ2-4	CASSSGTSGDIQYF	TGTGCCAGCAGTTCAGGGACTAGCGGGGACATTCAGTACTTC
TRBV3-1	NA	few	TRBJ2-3	CASSSTADTQYF	TGTGCCAGCAGCTCCACTGCAGATACGCAGTATTTT
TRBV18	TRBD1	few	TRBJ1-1	CASSPGTGLNTEAFF	TGTGCCAGCTCACCGGGGACAGGGCTGAACACTGAAGCTTTCTTT
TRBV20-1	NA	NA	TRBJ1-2	CSAPTANYGYTF	TGCAGTGCCCCGACAGCTAACTATGGCTACACCTTC
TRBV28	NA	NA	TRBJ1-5	CASSSQHQPQHF	TGTGCCAGCAGTTCCCAGCATCAGCCCCAGCATTTT
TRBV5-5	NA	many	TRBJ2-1	CASSLEWGGEQFF	TGTGCCAGCAGCTTGGAATGGGGAGGTGAGCAGTTCTTC
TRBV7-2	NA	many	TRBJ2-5	CASSPRGPHGNLREETQYF	TGTGCCAGCAGCCCGCGGGGGCCCCACGGGAACCTCAGGGAAGAGACCCAGTACTTC